The next 15 T cell receptor beta chains were all read from a single sample in a study of CD8 T cells in Susac syndrome. RNA in amounts of roughly 0.5 to 1 ug was reverse transcribed with random hexamers. TCRdb itself ran the immunoSEQ multiplex PCR reads through MiXCR, one entry per CDR3 protein. Altogether about 120,000 distinct CDR3 sequences are present, 90% to 95% being singletons, with the ten largest covering roughly 0.095%. The specimen sequenced was CD4+ T cells from PBMCs. The receptors were gathered from a human donor in good health.

V gene TRBV28 combines with J gene TRBJ1-5; the D is unclear. The CDR3 runs 12 residues. The V end was cut by 5 bases, the J end by 7 bases, with 9 bases between. CDR1 is MDHEN, CDR2 SYDVKM, per germline. The CDR3 reads CASSLLRQPQHF. The CDR3 DNA reads as TGTGCCAGCAGTCTCCTGAGGCAGCCCCAGCATTTT. The complete variable domain, with remaining parts taken from reference TRBV28 and TRBJ1-5, reads DVKVTQSSRYLVKRTGEKVFLECVQDMDHENMFWYRQDPGLGLRLIYFSYDVKMKEKGDIPEGYSVSREKKERFSLILESASTNQTSMYLCASSLLRQPQHFGDGTRLSIL.

This chain uses TRBV6-1 with TRBJ2-7, with a tentative D call TRBD1 (7 bases). Trimming removed 6 bases at V and 4 bases at J, with 16 bases between. The CDR3 spans 14 residues. The V gene's germline CDR1 is MNHNS and CDR2 SASEGT. CDR3 amino acids: CASSRDRDFYEQYF. The CDR3 coding sequence is TGTGCCAGCAGCCGCGACAGGGACTTTTACGAGCAGTACTTC.

This chain connects TRBV3-1 to TRBJ1-5; no reliable D call. Germline V gene sequence: CDR1 LGHDT, CDR2 YNNKEL (reference sequence). Trimming cost V 2 bases and J 3 bases, with 5 bases left between them. This CDR3 has 13 amino acids. The CDR3 coding sequence is TGTGCCAGCAGCCAAACCTCCAATCAGCCCCAGCATTTT. Protein: CASSQTSNQPQHF.

This sequence joins TRBV20-1 and TRBJ1-5, with TRBD1 identical over 9 bases. Losses at the gene ends were 1 base for V and 6 bases for J; bases not matched to a gene: 10. CDR1 is DFQATT, CDR2 SNEGSKA, per germline (reference sequence). This CDR3 contains 16 residues. The CDR3 sequence: CSARVLGTGNAQPQHF. The CDR3 nucleotides are TGCAGTGCTAGAGTATTAGGGACAGGGAACGCTCAGCCCCAGCATTTT.

The V call is TRBV3-1, the J call TRBJ2-5, with 9 positions matching TRBD2. Germline values: CDR1 LGHDT, CDR2 YNNKEL (reference sequence). The length of the CDR3 is 17 residues. V gave up 1 base and J gave up 5 bases; unmatched junction bases: 11. The CDR3 loop is CASSQGLAETAGETQYF. In DNA, the CDR3 is TGTGCCAGCAGCCAAGGACTAGCGGAAACAGCCGGGGAGACCCAGTACTTC.

The rearrangement uses TRBV15 and TRBJ2-3; perhaps TRBD2 as D (6 bases). The germline V and J ends were trimmed by 5 bases and 2 bases, with 8 bases remaining between them. The V gene's germline CDR1 is LNHNV and CDR2 YYDKDF (reference sequence). The CDR3 consists of 13 residues. The CDR3 here is CATSERATDTQYF. The DNA of the CDR3 is TGTGCCACCAGCGAGCGGGCCACAGATACGCAGTATTTT.

The chain couples TRBV18 to TRBJ1-1; D possibly corresponds to TRBD1 (6 bases). Trimming cost V 3 bases and J 0 bases, with 11 bases left between them. This CDR3 spans 15 amino acids. Looked up from germline, CDR1 is KGHSH and CDR2 is LQKENI. The DNA of the CDR3 is TGTGCCAGCTCACCTTGGACAGAAATGAACACTGAAGCTTTCTTT. Translation gives CASSPWTEMNTEAFF.

This chain connects TRBV30 to TRBJ2-6; 9 bases fit TRBD1. Germline loops: CDR1 GTSNPN, CDR2 SVGIG (reference sequence). The CDR3 is made up of 15 amino acids. J was trimmed by 4 bases and V by 7 bases; bases with no gene match: 8. The CDR3 DNA reads TGTGCCTCCGGGACAGGGACTCCCGGGGCCAACGTCCTGACTTTC. It translates to CASGTGTPGANVLTF.

The genes are TRBV29-1 and TRBJ2-1; D is unresolved. Trimming cost V 1 base and J 6 bases, with 10 bases left between them. Germline V gene data show CDR1 as SQVTM and CDR2 as ANQGSEA. The CDR3 loop spans 13 amino acids. DNA for the CDR3: TGCAGCGTTGAAGGGTGGGTCTCCAATGAGCAGTTCTTC. The encoded protein is CSVEGWVSNEQFF.

The chain employs TRBV7-2 and TRBJ2-1, with 7 positions matching TRBD2. The length of the CDR3 is 14 residues. Germline V gene lookup returns CDR1 SGHTA and CDR2 FQGNSA. V was clipped by 8 bases and J by 0 bases; unmatched bases: 4. This chain's CDR3 is CASGRDYSYNEQFF. CDR3 sequence (DNA): TGTGCCAGCGGCCGGGACTACTCCTACAATGAGCAGTTCTTC.

This rearrangement joins TRBV6-9 to TRBJ2-5; 13 positions agree with TRBD2. CDR1 and CDR2 from the germline V gene are MNHGY and SVAAGI. The J segment lost 5 bases and the V segment lost 5 bases, leaving 5 bases of the junction unmatched. The CDR3 is 15 amino acids. The CDR3 sequence: CASSTGTSGIETQYF. CDR3 in DNA: TGTGCCAGCAGTACCGGGACTAGCGGGATCGAGACCCAGTACTTC.

The chain recombines TRBV29-1 with TRBJ1-1; D perhaps matches TRBD1 (5 bases). V was trimmed by 6 bases and J by 1 base, leaving 15 bases between them. This CDR3 region has 14 residues. The germline gives CDR1 SQVTM, CDR2 ANQGSEA. CDR3 nucleotides: TGCAGCGTCGCCTGGGGGACGGCGAACACTGAAGCTTTCTTT. Its translation is CSVAWGTANTEAFF.

The chain carries TRBV5-6 and TRBJ2-2; a possible D gene is TRBD2 (5 bases). Per the germline V gene, CDR1 is SGHDT and CDR2 is YYEEEE. Trimming took off 1 base at V and 5 bases at J, with 21 bases between the two ends. This CDR3 region has 18 residues. The CDR3 is CASSLKQTNRQRTGELFF. CDR3 coding DNA: TGTGCCAGCAGCTTGAAACAGACTAACAGACAACGTACCGGGGAGCTGTTTTTT.

The V gene is TRBV20-1, the J gene TRBJ2-7, with D possibly TRBD1 on 6 matching bases. This CDR3 region has 12 residues. V was clipped by 5 bases and J by 2 bases, with 10 bases between them. Germline V gives CDR1 DFQATT, CDR2 SNEGSKA (reference sequence). CDR3 residues: CSASDRPYEQYF. CDR3 in DNA: TGCAGTGCTTCGGACAGACCCTACGAGCAGTACTTC.

The genes are TRBV20-1 and TRBJ2-1, with 8 bases fitting TRBD2. This CDR3 region has 12 residues. Germline V CDR1 and CDR2: DFQATT, SNEGSKA (reference sequence). V trimming: 6 bases; J trimming: 6 bases; junction bases outside the gene matches: 4. The chain's CDR3 is CSAPGTSNEQFF. The CDR3 bases are TGCAGTGCACCAGGGACTAGCAATGAGCAGTTCTTC.